What follows are 17 T cell receptor beta chains derived from one specimen sequenced in a study of identical twins. TCRdb recomputed calls from the 5' RACE reads with MiXCR, one row per CDR3 protein. The sample includes approximately 600,000 distinct CDR3 sequences, around 9.6% of them seen just once. In addition, the sample was reused for a study of yellow fever vaccine responses in identical twins.

Sequencing was performed on PBMCs. The source is a young woman in good health.

This clonotype has ten or more counts. The chain links TRBV5-1 to TRBJ2-7; 8 positions agree with TRBD1. The CDR3 runs 15 residues. CDR1 and CDR2 (germline): SGHRS, YFSETQ. J was trimmed by 6 bases and V by 2 bases; bases with no gene match: 10. The CDR3 DNA follows: TGCGCCAGCAGCTTACTCCAGGGGGCAGGGAGCGAGCAGTACTTC. It specifies CASSLLQGAGSEQYF.

The chain employs TRBV3-1 and TRBJ2-3; D remains unclear. The CDR3 extends over 14 amino acids. Germline V gene lookup returns CDR1 LGHDT and CDR2 YNNKEL (reference sequence). Trimming pared 3 bases from V and 1 base from J, leaving 8 bases between. In DNA, the CDR3 is TGTGCCAGCAGCCAGCAGTTTGGCACAGATACGCAGTATTTT. Translated: CASSQQFGTDTQYF.

The chain employs TRBV29-1 and TRBJ2-3, with D perhaps TRBD1 (6 bases). V was clipped by 6 bases and J by 4 bases, with 11 bases between them. The CDR3 contains 12 residues. Germline V gene sequence: CDR1 SQVTM, CDR2 ANQGSEA. The CDR3 region is CSVRTASDTQYF. For the CDR3, the DNA is TGCAGCGTCAGGACAGCCTCAGATACGCAGTATTTT.

This clonotype appeared a few times. The V and J genes are TRBV28 and TRBJ2-7; 10 bases match TRBD1. Germline CDR1 reads MDHEN; CDR2 reads SYDVKM. CDR3 length: 15 residues. V was pared by 3 bases and J by 4 bases, with 6 bases of the junction left unmatched. The CDR3, as DNA: TGTGCCAGCAGTTTTCGGGGACAGGGGAGGTACGAGCAGTACTTC. Translating gives CASSFRGQGRYEQYF.

In this sample, this clonotype turned up a few times. The chain employs TRBV2 and TRBJ2-1; D is unresolved. Germline V CDR1 and CDR2: SNHLY, FYNNEI. This CDR3 region has 12 residues. Trimming removed 6 bases from V and 4 bases from J, with 7 bases in between. As DNA, the CDR3 is TGTGCCAGCAGGATGGGGTACAATGAGCAGTTCTTC. This codes for CASRMGYNEQFF.

Here the CDR3 reads CSVDDITKNIQYF. For the CDR3, the DNA is TGCAGCGTGGACGATATAACCAAAAACATTCAGTACTTC. The chain has TRBV29-1 and TRBJ2-4; D is uncertain. The V and J ends lost 6 bases and 2 bases respectively, with 11 bases between them. Germline assignment: CDR1 SQVTM and CDR2 ANQGSEA. The CDR3 covers 13 residues.

This chain joins TRBV5-5 and TRBJ2-5; the match to TRBD2 covers 12 bases. The germline V gene has CDR1 SGHKS and CDR2 YYEKEE (reference sequence). V lost 1 base, J lost 5 bases, and 9 bases stayed unmatched. The CDR3 length is 17 residues. CDR3 loop: CASSLLPLAGGTETQYF. CDR3 bases: TGTGCCAGCAGCTTGCTCCCTCTAGCGGGAGGGACGGAGACCCAGTACTTC.

This clonotype was counted a few times. The gene calls are TRBV12-3 or TRBV12-4 and TRBJ2-5; tentative D call: TRBD1 (6 bases). This CDR3 has 15 residues. Trimming left V 1 base short and J 3 bases short, with 12 bases between. The CDR3 is CASSLVGAGEETQYF. CDR3 DNA sequence: TGTGCCAGCAGTTTAGTCGGGGCAGGGGAAGAGACCCAGTACTTC.

The table lists this clonotype with many counts. CDR3 sequence reads: CASTDSPMNTEAFF. The CDR3 region has the DNA TGCGCCAGCACTGACAGTCCGATGAACACTGAAGCTTTCTTT. The V and J genes are TRBV5-1 and TRBJ1-1; weak D call: TRBD1 (5 bases). The CDR3 covers 14 residues. The germline V gene has CDR1 SGHRS and CDR2 YFSETQ. With 6 bases removed from V and 0 bases from J, the gap between germline ends came to 12 bases.

The genes are TRBV9 and TRBJ2-3; D is ambiguous. This CDR3 has 15 residues. Germline lookup yields CDR1 SGDLS and CDR2 YYNGEE. Trimming stripped 0 bases from V and 0 bases from J, with 8 bases between. The CDR3 region has the DNA TGTGCCAGCAGCGTAGACGGAGCTAGCACAGATACGCAGTATTTT. Protein product: CASSVDGASTDTQYF.

This clonotype turned up a few times. The V gene is TRBV3-1, the J gene TRBJ2-5; D is unclear. The CDR3 has 14 amino acids. V dropped 4 bases and J dropped 2 bases, with 11 bases sitting between them. Germline V CDR1 and CDR2: LGHDT, YNNKEL (reference sequence). CDR3 sequence (DNA): TGTGCCAGCAGCCTCTGGGTACAGCAAGAGACCCAGTACTTC. Translated, it gives CASSLWVQQETQYF.

This clonotype was observed many times. The gene calls are TRBV12-3 or TRBV12-4 and TRBJ1-1; D might be TRBD1 (5 bases). Trimming pared 4 bases from V and 9 bases from J, leaving 21 bases between. This CDR3 contains 15 residues. CDR3 residues: CASSSAGATQAKAFF. The CDR3 DNA reads TGTGCCAGCAGTTCCGCCGGGGCGACCCAAGCCAAAGCTTTCTTT.

This clonotype was recorded at least ten times. This chain's CDR3 is CASSLTIVSPGDTQYF. CDR3 DNA: TGTGCCAGCAGCCTAACGATCGTATCCCCAGGGGATACGCAGTATTTT. The V gene is TRBV3-1, the J gene TRBJ2-3; TRBD1 is a possible D gene (5 bases). The germline gives CDR1 LGHDT, CDR2 YNNKEL (reference sequence). With 4 bases removed from V and 6 bases from J, the gap between germline ends came to 20 bases. This CDR3 has 16 residues.

This clonotype came up a few times. V is TRBV20-1 and J is TRBJ2-2; 8 nucleotides agree with TRBD1. Germline CDR1 reads DFQATT; CDR2 reads SNEGSKA (reference sequence). The CDR3 is 16 residues long. V was clipped by 0 bases and J by 1 base; unmatched bases: 4. CDR3 nucleotides: TGCAGTGCTAGAGACTTGACAGGGGAGAACACCGGGGAGCTGTTTTTT. Amino acid sequence: CSARDLTGENTGELFF.

This clonotype was seen repeatedly, ten times or more. The chain has TRBV9 and TRBJ2-3; D ambiguous. The V end was cut by 0 bases, the J end by 0 bases, with 5 bases between. Germline V gene lookup returns CDR1 SGDLS and CDR2 YYNGEE. CDR3 size: 14 residues. The CDR3 DNA is TGTGCCAGCAGCGTAGAGGGAAGCACAGATACGCAGTATTTT. Translated, it gives CASSVEGSTDTQYF.

This clonotype was seen many times. This chain links TRBV20-1 with TRBJ2-1, with D perhaps matching TRBD2 (6 bases). The V gene's germline CDR1 is DFQATT and CDR2 SNEGSKA (reference sequence). V lost 5 bases and J lost 6, with 14 bases in between. This CDR3 region has 13 residues. CDR3 protein: CSAPGLDRNEQFF. The CDR3 DNA sequence: TGCAGTGCTCCGGGACTCGACCGCAATGAGCAGTTCTTC.

J is TRBJ2-5 and V is TRBV12-3 or TRBV12-4, with D tentatively TRBD2 (7 bases). The CDR3 contains 15 residues. Trimming removed 4 bases at V and 5 bases at J, with 17 bases between. CDR3 sequence (DNA): TGTGCCAGCAGTTCCTCTCCGGAGGGGGGGGAGACCCAGTACTTC. Protein: CASSSSPEGGETQYF.